The T cell receptor (beta chain) described here comes from a study of pediatric ulcerative colitis. The study's findings and limits: Compared with controls, ulcerative colitis showed greater blood-rectum clone sharing. All ulcerative colitis patients, but no controls, carried a couple of rectal clonotypes. In rectum, acute severe colitis had expanded clones and less diversity.

The survey-level immunoSEQ assay was used. TCRdb's table, derived via immunoSEQ multiplex PCR, lists solely in-frame clones and lacks some. The sample lists more than 35,000 clones; 73% were seen once. The CDR3 has 16 residues. The V end lost 1 base, the J end lost 1 base, and 10 bases lay between the germline ends. Germline V CDR1 and CDR2: MNHNY, SVGAGI (reference sequence). This clone occurred a few times. The antigen remains unidentified. The rectum was sampled with one to two pinch biopsies at colonoscopy. V usage is TRBV6-6 and J usage is TRBJ2-2, with D unresolved. The source of this sequence is a boy between 10 and 17 years old with moderate ulcerative colitis. Source material: gut tissue. The CDR3 sequence is CASSYFPRGNTGELFF. The CDR3 bases are TGTGCCAGCAGTTACTTTCCCCGCGGGAACACCGGGGAGCTGTTTTTT.